Below, 5 T cell receptor beta chains from the same sample are listed, as sequenced in a study of circulating and synovial CD4+ cells in juvenile arthritis. Repertoires were generated with immunoSEQ multiplex PCR, while TCRdb's copy carries only in-frame clones and drops some. The data show fewer than 35,000 clones, just over 90% seen once. Sequenced sample: CD4+ T cells from blood. The origin of the receptors is a human donor with juvenile idiopathic arthritis.

The chain has TRBV5-1 and TRBJ1-3; 9 bases are shared with TRBD1. Germline CDR1 and CDR2: SGHRS and YFSETQ. The CDR3 consists of 14 residues. V lost 9 bases to trimming and J lost 8 bases; unmatched junction nucleotides: 12. CDR3 loop: CATSTGGNRDTIYF. In DNA form, the CDR3 reads TGCGCCACCTCAACAGGGGGCAATCGGGACACCATATATTTT.

The rearrangement links TRBV14 to TRBJ2-1; 8 nucleotides agree with TRBD1. After removal of 4 bases from V and 8 bases from J, the junction contained 7 bases not matched to a gene. This CDR3 is built from 14 residues. Germline CDR1 reads SGHDN; CDR2 reads FVKESK. The CDR3 region is CASSRGRGLDEQFF. For the CDR3, the DNA is TGTGCCAGCAGCCGAGGCAGGGGGCTGGATGAGCAGTTCTTC.

This clone appeared a single time. The chain combines TRBV28 with TRBJ2-7; D not resolved. The ends were cut back, 5 bases at V and 3 bases at J, with 14 bases in the middle. The germline gives CDR1 MDHEN, CDR2 SYDVKM. The CDR3 length is 14 residues. The CDR3, as DNA: TGTGCCAGCAGTCCGCGTGGCGGATACTACGAGCAGTACTTC. Residues: CASSPRGGYYEQYF. Full variable domain (remainder filled in from reference TRBV28 and TRBJ2-7): DVKVTQSSRYLVKRTGEKVFLECVQDMDHENMFWYRQDPGLGLRLIYFSYDVKMKEKGDIPEGYSVSREKKERFSLILESASTNQTSMYLCASSPRGGYYEQYFGPGTRLTVT.

The rearrangement joins TRBV5-1 to TRBJ2-7; 8 positions agree with TRBD1. Looked up from germline, CDR1 is SGHRS and CDR2 is YFSETQ. The trim removed 4 bases at V and 5 bases at J, leaving 8 bases unmatched. The CDR3 runs 14 residues. The CDR3 DNA follows: TGCGCCAGCAGCAAAGACAGGGGCGGTAACGAGCAGTACTTC. It yields the protein CASSKDRGGNEQYF.

The chain uses TRBV2 and TRBJ1-5; 8 positions agree with TRBD1. The germline V gene has CDR1 SNHLY and CDR2 FYNNEI. The CDR3 covers 14 residues. After removal of 6 bases from V and 4 bases from J, the junction contained 5 bases not matched to a gene. The CDR3: CASRDREPNQPQHF. CDR3 in DNA: TGTGCCAGCAGGGACAGGGAACCGAATCAGCCCCAGCATTTT.